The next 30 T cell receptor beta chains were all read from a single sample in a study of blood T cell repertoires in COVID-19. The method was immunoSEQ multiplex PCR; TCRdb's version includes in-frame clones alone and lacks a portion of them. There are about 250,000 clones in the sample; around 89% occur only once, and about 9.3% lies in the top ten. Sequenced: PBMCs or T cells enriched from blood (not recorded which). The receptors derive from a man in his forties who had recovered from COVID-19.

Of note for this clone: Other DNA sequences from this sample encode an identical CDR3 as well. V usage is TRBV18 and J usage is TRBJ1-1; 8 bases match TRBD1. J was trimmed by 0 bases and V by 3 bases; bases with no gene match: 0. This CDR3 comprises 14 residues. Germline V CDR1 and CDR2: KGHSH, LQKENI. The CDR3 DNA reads TGTGCCAGCTCACCGGACAGGGTGAACACTGAAGCTTTCTTT. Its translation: CASSPDRVNTEAFF.

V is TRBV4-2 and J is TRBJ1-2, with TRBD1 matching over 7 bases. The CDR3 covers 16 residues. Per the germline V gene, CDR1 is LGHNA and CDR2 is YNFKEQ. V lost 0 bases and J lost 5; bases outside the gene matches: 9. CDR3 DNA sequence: TGTGCCAGCAGCCAAGATGAGGGGGCCCAAAGGTATGGCTACACCTTC. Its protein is CASSQDEGAQRYGYTF.

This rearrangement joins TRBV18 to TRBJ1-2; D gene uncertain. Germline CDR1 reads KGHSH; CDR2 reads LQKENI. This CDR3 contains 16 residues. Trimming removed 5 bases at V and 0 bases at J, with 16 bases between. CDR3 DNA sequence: TGTGCCAGCTCATCTCTAGGACTGGAAGCTAACTATGGCTACACCTTC. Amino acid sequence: CASSSLGLEANYGYTF.

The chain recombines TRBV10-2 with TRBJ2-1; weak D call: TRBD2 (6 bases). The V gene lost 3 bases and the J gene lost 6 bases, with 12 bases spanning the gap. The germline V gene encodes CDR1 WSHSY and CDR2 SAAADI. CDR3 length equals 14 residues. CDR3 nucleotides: TGCGCCAGCAGTGATTGGCGGGGCTCCAATGAGCAGTTCTTC. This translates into CASSDWRGSNEQFF.

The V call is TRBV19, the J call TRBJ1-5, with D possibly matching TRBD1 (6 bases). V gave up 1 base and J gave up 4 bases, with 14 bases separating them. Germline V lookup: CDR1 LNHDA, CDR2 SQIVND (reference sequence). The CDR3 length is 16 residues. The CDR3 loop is CASSIGDWQGNQPQHF. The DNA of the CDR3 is TGTGCCAGTAGTATAGGGGATTGGCAGGGGAATCAGCCCCAGCATTTT.

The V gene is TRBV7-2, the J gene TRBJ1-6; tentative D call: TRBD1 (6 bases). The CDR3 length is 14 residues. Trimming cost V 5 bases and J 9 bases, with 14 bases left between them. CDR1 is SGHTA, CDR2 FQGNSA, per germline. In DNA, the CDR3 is TGTGCCAGCAGCCTAAGACAGGTTCCTTCACCCCTCCACTTT. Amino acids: CASSLRQVPSPLHF. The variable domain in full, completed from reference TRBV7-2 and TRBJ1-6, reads GAGVSQSPSNKVTEKGKDVELRCDPISGHTALYWYRQSLGQGLEFLIYFQGNSAPDKSGLPSDRFSAERTGGSVSTLTIQRTQQEDSAVYLCASSLRQVPSPLHFGNGTRLTVT.

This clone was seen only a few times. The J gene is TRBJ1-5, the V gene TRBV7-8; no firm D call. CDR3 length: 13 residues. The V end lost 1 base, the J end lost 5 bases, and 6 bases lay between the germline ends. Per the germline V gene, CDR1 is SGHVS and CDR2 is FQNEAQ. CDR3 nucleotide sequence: TGTGCCAGCAGCTTAGAGAGTGATCAGCCCCAGCATTTT. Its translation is CASSLESDQPQHF.

The CDR3, as DNA: TGCGCCAGCAGCCGGAGCCGGGGGGAGAGCAGGGATTCACCCCTCCACTTT. It is translated as CASSRSRGESRDSPLHF. The chain is built from TRBV4-3 and TRBJ1-6, with D possibly being TRBD1 (5 bases). There are 17 residues in the CDR3. The V gene lost 4 bases and the J gene lost 8 bases, with 21 bases spanning the gap. Germline-derived CDR1 and CDR2 are LGHNA and YSLEER.

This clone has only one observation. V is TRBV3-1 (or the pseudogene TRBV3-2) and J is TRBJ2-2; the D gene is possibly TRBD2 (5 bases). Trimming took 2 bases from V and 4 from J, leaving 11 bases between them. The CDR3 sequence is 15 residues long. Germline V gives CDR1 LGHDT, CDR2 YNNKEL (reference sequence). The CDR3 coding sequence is TGTGCCAGCAGCCAAAGGACTTGGGGCACCGGGGAGCTGTTTTTT. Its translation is CASSQRTWGTGELFF.

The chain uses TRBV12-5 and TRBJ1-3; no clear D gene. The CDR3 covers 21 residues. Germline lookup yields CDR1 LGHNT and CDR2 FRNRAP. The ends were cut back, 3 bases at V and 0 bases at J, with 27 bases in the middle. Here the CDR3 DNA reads TGTGCTAGTGGTTTCGAAATGGGCCCAGTTCCCGATTCTAACTCTGGAAACACCATATATTTT. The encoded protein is CASGFEMGPVPDSNSGNTIYF. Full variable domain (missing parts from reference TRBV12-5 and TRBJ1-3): DARVTQTPRHKVTEMGQEVTMRCQPILGHNTVFWYRQTMMQGLELLAYFRNRAPLDDSGMPKDRFSAEMPDATLATLKIQPSEPRDSAVYFCASGFEMGPVPDSNSGNTIYFGEGSWLTVV.

The CDR3 loop is CASSIGLAPGETQYF. The CDR3 DNA follows: TGTGCCAGTAGTATAGGACTAGCCCCGGGAGAGACCCAGTACTTC. The chain recombines TRBV19 with TRBJ2-5, with 7 bases fitting TRBD2. Trimming cost V 1 base and J 4 bases; bases outside gene matches: 6. The CDR3 contains 15 residues. Germline V lookup: CDR1 LNHDA, CDR2 SQIVND (reference sequence).

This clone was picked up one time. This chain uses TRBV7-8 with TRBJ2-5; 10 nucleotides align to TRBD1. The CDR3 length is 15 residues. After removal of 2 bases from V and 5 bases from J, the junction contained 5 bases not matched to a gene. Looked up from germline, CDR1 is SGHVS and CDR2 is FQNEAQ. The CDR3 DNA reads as TGTGCCAGCAGCTTACAGACAGGGGGCCGGGAGACCCAGTACTTC. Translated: CASSLQTGGRETQYF.

CDR3: CASANQGTSGTDTQYF. The DNA for the CDR3 is TGTGCCAGCGCAAACCAGGGGACCTCTGGCACAGATACGCAGTATTTT. The chain carries TRBV2 and TRBJ2-3; a weak D match, TRBD1 (6 bases). This CDR3 is 16 amino acids long. Per the germline V gene, CDR1 is SNHLY and CDR2 is FYNNEI. Trimming left V 8 bases short and J 1 base short, with 19 bases between.

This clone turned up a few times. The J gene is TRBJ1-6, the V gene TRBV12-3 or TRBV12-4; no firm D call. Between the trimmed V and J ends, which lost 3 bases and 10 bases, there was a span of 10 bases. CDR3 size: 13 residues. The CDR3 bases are TGTGCCAGCAGTTTGGTTCCGGGGTCACCCCTCCACTTT. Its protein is CASSLVPGSPLHF.

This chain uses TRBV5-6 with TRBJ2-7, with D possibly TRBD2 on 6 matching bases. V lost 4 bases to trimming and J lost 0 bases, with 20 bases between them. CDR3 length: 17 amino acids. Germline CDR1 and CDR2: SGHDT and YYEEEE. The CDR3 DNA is TGTGCCAGCAGCCCACCGTGGAGGGGCCATAGCTCCTACGAGCAGTACTTC. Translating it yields CASSPPWRGHSSYEQYF. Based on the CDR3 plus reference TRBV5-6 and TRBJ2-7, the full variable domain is DAGVTQSPTHLIKTRGQQVTLRCSPKSGHDTVSWYQQALGQGPQFIFQYYEEEERQRGNFPDRFSGHQFPNYSSELNVNALLLGDSALYLCASSPPWRGHSSYEQYFGPGTRLTVT.

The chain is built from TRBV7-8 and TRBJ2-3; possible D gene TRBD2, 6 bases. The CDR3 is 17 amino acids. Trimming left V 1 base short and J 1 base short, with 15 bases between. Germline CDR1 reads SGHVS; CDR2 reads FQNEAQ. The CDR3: CASSLGVPGGGTDTQYF. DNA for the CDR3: TGTGCCAGCAGCTTAGGGGTCCCTGGCGGGGGCACAGATACGCAGTATTTT.

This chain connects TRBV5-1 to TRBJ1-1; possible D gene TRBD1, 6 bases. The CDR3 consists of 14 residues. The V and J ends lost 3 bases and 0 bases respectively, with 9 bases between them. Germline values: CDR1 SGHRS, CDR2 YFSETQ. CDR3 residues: CASSSYRVNTEAFF. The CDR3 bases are TGCGCCAGCAGCTCATACAGGGTGAACACTGAAGCTTTCTTT. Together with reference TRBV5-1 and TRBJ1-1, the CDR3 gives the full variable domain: KAGVTQTPRYLIKTRGQQVTLSCSPISGHRSVSWYQQTPGQGLQFLFEYFSETQRNKGNFPGRFSGRQFSNSRSEMNVSTLELGDSALYLCASSSYRVNTEAFFGQGTRLTVV.

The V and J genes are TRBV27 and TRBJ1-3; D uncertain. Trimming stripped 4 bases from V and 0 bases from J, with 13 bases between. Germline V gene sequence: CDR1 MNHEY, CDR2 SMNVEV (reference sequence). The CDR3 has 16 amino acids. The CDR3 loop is CASSSPGRSSGNTIYF. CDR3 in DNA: TGTGCCAGCAGTTCACCGGGGAGGAGCTCTGGAAACACCATATATTTT.

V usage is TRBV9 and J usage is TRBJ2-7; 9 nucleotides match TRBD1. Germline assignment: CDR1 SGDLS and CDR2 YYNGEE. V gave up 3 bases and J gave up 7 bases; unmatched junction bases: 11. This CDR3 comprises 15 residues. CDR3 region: CASSGTGQGRWEQYF. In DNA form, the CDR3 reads TGTGCCAGCAGCGGAACGGGACAGGGAAGATGGGAGCAGTACTTC.

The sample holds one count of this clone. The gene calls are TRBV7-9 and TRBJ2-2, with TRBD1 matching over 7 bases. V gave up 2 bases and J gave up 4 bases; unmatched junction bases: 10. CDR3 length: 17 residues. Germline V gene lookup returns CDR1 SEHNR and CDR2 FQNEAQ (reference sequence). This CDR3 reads CASSLPRWGQSTGELFF. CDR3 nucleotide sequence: TGTGCCAGCAGCTTACCTCGCTGGGGACAGAGCACCGGGGAGCTGTTTTTT.

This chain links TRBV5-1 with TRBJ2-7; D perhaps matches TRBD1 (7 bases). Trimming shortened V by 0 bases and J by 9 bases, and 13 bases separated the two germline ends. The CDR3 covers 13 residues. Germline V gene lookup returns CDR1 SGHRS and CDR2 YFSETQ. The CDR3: CASSLDRQGGQYF. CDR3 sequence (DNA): TGCGCCAGCAGCTTGGATCGACAGGGAGGGCAGTACTTC.

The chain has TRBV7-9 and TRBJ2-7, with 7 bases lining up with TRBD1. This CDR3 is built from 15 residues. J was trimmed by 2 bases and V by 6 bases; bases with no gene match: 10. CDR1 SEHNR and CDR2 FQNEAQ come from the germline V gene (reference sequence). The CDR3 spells CASRHRDSTPYEQYF. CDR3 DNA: TGTGCCAGCAGGCACCGGGACAGTACGCCCTACGAGCAGTACTTC.

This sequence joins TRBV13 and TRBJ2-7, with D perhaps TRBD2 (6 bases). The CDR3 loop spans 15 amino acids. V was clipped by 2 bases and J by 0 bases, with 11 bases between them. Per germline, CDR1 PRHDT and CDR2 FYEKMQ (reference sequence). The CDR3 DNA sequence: TGTGCCAGCAGCTTAACAGCGGGCCTCTCCTACGAGCAGTACTTC. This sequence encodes CASSLTAGLSYEQYF.

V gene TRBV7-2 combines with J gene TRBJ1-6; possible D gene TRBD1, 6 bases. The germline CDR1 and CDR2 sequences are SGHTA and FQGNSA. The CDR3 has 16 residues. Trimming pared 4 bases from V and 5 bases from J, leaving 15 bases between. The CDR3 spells CASSYTGTTNNSPLHF. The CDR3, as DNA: TGTGCCAGCAGCTATACCGGGACAACTAATAATTCACCCCTCCACTTT.

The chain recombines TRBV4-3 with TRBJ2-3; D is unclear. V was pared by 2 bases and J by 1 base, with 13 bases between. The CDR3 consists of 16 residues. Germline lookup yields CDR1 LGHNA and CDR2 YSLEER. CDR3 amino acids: CASSQLINSGTDTQYF. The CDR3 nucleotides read TGCGCCAGCAGCCAATTAATAAATTCTGGCACAGATACGCAGTATTTT.

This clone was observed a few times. CDR3: CASSPGLRVLPLHF. DNA of the CDR3: TGTGCCAGCAGCCCGGGACTTAGAGTGTTACCCCTCCACTTT. The chain links TRBV13 to TRBJ1-6, with D possibly TRBD1 on 5 matching bases. Germline CDR1 PRHDT, CDR2 FYEKMQ (reference sequence). Trimming shortened V by 5 bases and J by 12 bases, and 17 bases separated the two germline ends. The CDR3 spans 14 residues.

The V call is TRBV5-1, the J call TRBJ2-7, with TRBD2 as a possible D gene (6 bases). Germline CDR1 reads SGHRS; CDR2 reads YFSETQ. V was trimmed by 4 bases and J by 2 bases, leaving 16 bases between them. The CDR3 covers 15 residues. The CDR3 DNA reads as TGCGCCAGCAGCCGTGACGGACTAAAACCCTACGAGCAGTACTTC. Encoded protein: CASSRDGLKPYEQYF.

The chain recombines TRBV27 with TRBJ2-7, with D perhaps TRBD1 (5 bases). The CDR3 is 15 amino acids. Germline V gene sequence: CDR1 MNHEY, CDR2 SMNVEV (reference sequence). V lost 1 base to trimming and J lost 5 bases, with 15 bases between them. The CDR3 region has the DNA TGTGCCAGCAGTTTATTGGCAGGGTTCGCCCACGAGCAGTACTTC. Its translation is CASSLLAGFAHEQYF.

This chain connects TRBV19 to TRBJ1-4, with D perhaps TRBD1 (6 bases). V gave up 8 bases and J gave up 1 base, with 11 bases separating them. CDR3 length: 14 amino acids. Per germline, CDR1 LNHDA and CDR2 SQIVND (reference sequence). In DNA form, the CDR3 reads TGTGCCAGTGGGTTCAGGGGAACTAATGAAAAACTGTTTTTT. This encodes CASGFRGTNEKLFF.

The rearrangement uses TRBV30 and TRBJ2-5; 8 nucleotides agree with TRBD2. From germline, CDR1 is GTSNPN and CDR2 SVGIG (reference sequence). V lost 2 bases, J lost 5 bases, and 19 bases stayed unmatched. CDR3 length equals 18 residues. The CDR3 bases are TGTGCCTGGAGTAAGATCGGCCCCGGGGGCGGGGGGTTGGAGACCCAGTACTTC. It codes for CAWSKIGPGGGGLETQYF.